This entry is about one T cell receptor (beta chain). Its target is not known. The data stem from a study of cytomegalovirus exposure and HLA in healthy donors. The study's findings and limits: Differences between HLA loci emerged in a later analysis of TCR association rates, with DRB1 most and HLA-C fewest.

The PCR was carried out with 60 Vbeta primers and 13 Jbeta primers. In the authors' workflow: The authors later counted 65 million to 80 million unique TCR beta chains, about 11 million of them shared. Some clones are missing from TCRdb's copy, which holds only in-frame ones; the method was immunoSEQ multiplex PCR. For V, J and clone size, that table is used; D and trimming come from the DNA. The sample consists of some 150,000 clones, 50% to 75% of them appearing once. V shed 4 bases and J shed 0 bases, with 16 bases lying between them. CDR1 and CDR2 (germline): MNHEY, SVGAGI. This CDR3 is 16 amino acids long.

V gene TRBV6-5 combines with J gene TRBJ2-7; perhaps TRBD1 as D (6 bases). Sequencing was carried out using PBMCs. The sequence derives from a woman in her 30s in good health and CMV-seropositive. The CDR3 region is CASSSDTGLYSYEQYF. The CDR3 DNA sequence: TGTGCCAGCAGTTCCGATACAGGGCTATACTCCTACGAGCAGTACTTC.